These T cell receptor beta chains were read from a single sample in a study of cytomegalovirus exposure and HLA in healthy donors. The repertoire was sequenced with immunoSEQ multiplex PCR; TCRdb's copy has only in-frame clones and lacks some. The table has 150,000 or so clones, 65% to 90% seen once; the top ten hold 5.5% to 8.5%. Input material: PBMCs. These receptors were obtained from a woman aged 45-60 years in good health and CMV-seropositive. The CDR3 runs from the conserved cysteine through the conserved F or W. The D gene is left open where the match is weak. Expanded clones are given a class, and other clones once, few, many or no size at all.

>TRBV7-2|NA|NA|TRBJ2-3
TGTGCCAGCAGCTTGGACAACACAGATACGCAGTATTTT
CASSLDNTDTQYF
>TRBV5-1|NA|many|TRBJ1-1
TGCGCCAGCAGCTTACAGGACCTGGACACTGAAGCTTTCTTT
CASSLQDLDTEAFF
>TRBV27|NA|NA|TRBJ2-3
TGTGCCAGCAGTTTGGCAAGCGTCTATGGTACGCAGTATTTT
CASSLASVYGTQYF
>TRBV7-2|NA|NA|TRBJ2-7
TGTGCCAGCAGCTTAGTACGGACTCCTACCTACGAGCAGTACTTC
CASSLVRTPTYEQYF
>TRBV11-2|NA|NA|TRBJ2-3
TGTGCCAGCAGCACCCGAGCGGGCGCAGGAGATACGCAGTATTTT
CASSTRAGAGDTQYF
>TRBV6-5|NA|NA|TRBJ1-5
TGTGCCAGCAGTTACTCGGACGGGAAAAATCAGCCCCAGCATTTT
CASSYSDGKNQPQHF
>TRBV5-8|TRBD1|NA|TRBJ2-7
TGTGCCAGCAGCTTGGGTGACAGGGGGTCCTCCTACGAGCAGTACTTC
CASSLGDRGSSYEQYF
>TRBV5-1|TRBD1|NA|TRBJ2-3
TGCGCCAGCAGTTTCCGAGGGACAGGGGCAGTGGAAACAGATACGCAGTATTTT
CASSFRGTGAVETDTQYF
>TRBV4-1|TRBD1|NA|TRBJ2-2
TGCGCCAGCAGCCAAGGACAGGGTAGGCCCGGGGAGCTGTTTTTT
CASSQGQGRPGELFF
>TRBV7-3|TRBD2|NA|TRBJ2-3
TGTGCCAGCAGACCCCCCTCACTAGCGGGGGTGACAGATACGCAGTATTTT
CASRPPSLAGVTDTQYF
>TRBV5-6|NA|NA|TRBJ2-7
TGTGCCAGCAGCTTGGCTACGCCATCCTACGAGCAGTACTTC
CASSLATPSYEQYF
>TRBV6-6|NA|NA|TRBJ2-2
TGTGCCAGCAGTTACTATAGGGAGGCCGGGGAGCTGTTTTTT
CASSYYREAGELFF
>TRBV12-5|TRBD1|NA|TRBJ1-5
TGTGCTAGTGGTGAGGGACAGGGGGCGGCCAATCAGCCCCAGCATTTT
CASGEGQGAANQPQHF
>TRBV29-1|TRBD2|NA|TRBJ2-2
TGCAGCGGCGTGAGGGGCACGGGGGGGCCGGGTAGTGGGGAGCTGTTTTTT
CSGVRGTGGPGSGELFF
>TRBV29-1|NA|few|TRBJ2-3
TGCAGCGACCACAGGGACCCCACAGATACGCAGTATTTT
CSDHRDPTDTQYF
>TRBV7-6|NA|once|TRBJ1-4
TGTGCCAGCAGGCGTTTCCCTGGGAAGCGGAATGAAAAACTGTTTTTT
CASRRFPGKRNEKLFF
>TRBV30|NA|NA|TRBJ2-2
TGTGCCTGGAATAGAGGTGCCGGGGAGCTGTTTTTT
CAWNRGAGELFF
>TRBV25-1|NA|medium-sized|TRBJ1-6
TGTGCCAGCAGTGAGAGGGGGAGAGGTTCACCCCTCCACTTT
CASSERGRGSPLHF
>TRBV5-1|NA|NA|TRBJ2-1
TGCGCCAGCAGTATTCCTATGGGAGGTGATGAGCAGTTCTTC
CASSIPMGGDEQFF
>TRBV9|TRBD1|NA|TRBJ1-3
TGTGCCAGCAGCGGACAGGGCGGCTCTGGAAACACCATATATTTT
CASSGQGGSGNTIYF
>TRBV27|NA|once|TRBJ1-3
TGTGCCAGCAGCCAGACGGGGATCGGAAACACCATATATTTT
CASSQTGIGNTIYF
>TRBV29-1|NA|few|TRBJ1-1
TGCAGCGTTGATAACGGGAACACTGAAGCTTTCTTT
CSVDNGNTEAFF
>TRBV29-1|TRBD2|NA|TRBJ2-7
TGCAGTACGAGCGGGGGTGATTTCAGCTCCTACGAGCAGTACTTC
CSTSGGDFSSYEQYF
>TRBV9|TRBD2|NA|TRBJ2-3
TGTGCCAGCAGCACGGGACTAGCTGCAGATACGCAGTATTTT
CASSTGLAADTQYF
>TRBV6-1|TRBD1|NA|TRBJ2-7
TGTGCCAGCAGTGTTCAGGGGGCTTCACCCTACGAGCAGTACTTC
CASSVQGASPYEQYF
>TRBV27|NA|NA|TRBJ1-5
TGTGCCAGCAGTTTACGTGGGACAACTAGCAATCAGCCCCAGCATTTT
CASSLRGTTSNQPQHF
>TRBV7-9|TRBD2|NA|TRBJ2-1
TGTGCCAGCCGTCTGGCGGGGGACTCCTACAATGAGCAGTTCTTC
CASRLAGDSYNEQFF
>TRBV9|NA|NA|TRBJ1-2
TGTGCCAGCAGCGTACCAAACTGGACAGTGTGTGTAATCTTC
CASSVPNWTVCVIF
>TRBV9|TRBD2|NA|TRBJ2-1
TGTGCCAGCAGCGTCACTAGCGGGAACAATGAGCAGTTCTTC
CASSVTSGNNEQFF